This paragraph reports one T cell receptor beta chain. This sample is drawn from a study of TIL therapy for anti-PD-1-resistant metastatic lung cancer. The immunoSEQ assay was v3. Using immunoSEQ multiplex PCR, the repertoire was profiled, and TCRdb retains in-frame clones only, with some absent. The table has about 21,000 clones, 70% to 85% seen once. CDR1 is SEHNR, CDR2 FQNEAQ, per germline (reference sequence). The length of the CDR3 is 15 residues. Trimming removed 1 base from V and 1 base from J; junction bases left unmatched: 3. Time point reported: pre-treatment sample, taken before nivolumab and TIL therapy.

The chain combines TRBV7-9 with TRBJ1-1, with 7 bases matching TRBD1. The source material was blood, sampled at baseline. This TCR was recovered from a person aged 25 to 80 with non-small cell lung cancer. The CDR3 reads CASSLEGAPNTEAFF. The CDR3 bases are TGTGCCAGCAGCTTAGAGGGGGCTCCGAACACTGAAGCTTTCTTT.